This T cell receptor beta chain was captured by sequencing in a study of shared clonotypes between healthy human individuals. Only in-frame clones appear in the TCRdb table, and some are missing; sequencing was by immunoSEQ multiplex PCR. The sample lists around 500,000 clones, 79% occurring once. The TCR comes from a woman aged 40 to 50 in good health. Some clones in this sample may be carry-over from other donors' samples. The sample consisted of PBMCs.

The CDR3 bases are TGTGCCAGCAGTTCCCGGGCCCTAGCTAACTATGGCTACACCTTC. This codes for CASSSRALANYGYTF. The chain joins TRBV6-5 to TRBJ1-2, with D uncertain. Germline CDR1 and CDR2: MNHEY and SVGAGI. This CDR3 is built from 15 residues. Trimming removed 4 bases at V and 0 bases at J, with 12 bases between.